This T cell receptor (beta chain) was sequenced for a study of regulatory T cells in long-lasting Graves disease. Study observations and caveats: Persistent disease exhibited a predilection for TRBV28, TRBJ1-2 and TRBJ2-5.

Regarding time point: newly diagnosed GD, antithyroid drugs for less than 3 months. The TCR library was prepared using RNA isolated from PBMCs. Staff took around 9.7 milliliters of peripheral blood and put it into EDTA tubes. Library construction for TCR beta used iRepertoire HTBI primers and Arm-PCR of CDR3 regions. TCRdb reprocessed the multiplex PCR reads via MiXCR and lists one record per CDR3 protein. Altogether around 470,000 distinct CDR3 sequences are present, 12% to 15% being singletons, with the ten largest covering under 20%. V was trimmed by 0 bases and J by 3 bases, leaving 7 bases between them. The germline V gene has CDR1 SGDLS and CDR2 YYNGEE. The length of the CDR3 is 14 residues. This clonotype was counted a few times. The antigen is undetermined. This could be a read error, since a much larger clone is one nucleotide away. This same sample was also part of a study on T cells in Graves' hyperthyroidism and ophthalmopathy. That investigation notes: In the first-round RT-PCR of the TCR CDR3, the HTBI primer set was used.

This clonotype was obtained from a woman in her 50s with Graves disease. The sample in question was peripheral blood mononuclear cells (PBMCs), obtained at new diagnosis, from a patient treated with antithyroid drugs. The rearrangement uses TRBV9 and TRBJ2-1, with D possibly matching TRBD1 (6 bases). The CDR3: CASSVGGLYNEQFF. The CDR3 DNA reads TGTGCCAGCAGCGTAGGGGGGCTCTACAATGAGCAGTTCTTC.